These 21 T cell receptor beta chains came from one sample sequenced in a study of T cells in localized non-small cell lung cancer. The repertoire was sequenced with immunoSEQ multiplex PCR; TCRdb's copy has only in-frame clones and lacks some. This table has about 1,500 clones, about a third appearing once. The sequencing used normal lung tissue next to the tumor, collected before any cancer treatment. The receptors stem from a woman aged 40-70 years with stage I squamous cell lung carcinoma.

By its share, this clone is large (0.1 to 1%). The chain combines TRBV11-3 with TRBJ1-5; no definite D call. Germline V lookup: CDR1 SGHNT, CDR2 YENEEA. The CDR3 loop spans 15 amino acids. Between the trimmed V and J ends, which lost 3 bases and 0 bases, there was a span of 9 bases. CDR3 loop: CASSLARDSNQPQHF. In DNA form, the CDR3 reads TGTGCCAGCAGCTTGGCCCGAGATAGCAATCAGCCCCAGCATTTT. The variable domain in full, with the rest retrieved from reference TRBV11-3 and TRBJ1-5, is EAGVVQSPRYKIIEKKQPVAFWCNPISGHNTLYWYLQNLGQGPELLIRYENEEAVDDSQLPKDRFSAERLKGVDSTLKIQPAELGDSAVYLCASSLARDSNQPQHFGDGTRLSIL.

The genes are TRBV6-8 and TRBJ2-7; TRBD1 is a possible D gene (5 bases). Germline V gives CDR1 MNHGY, CDR2 SAAAGT. V was pared by 6 bases and J by 7 bases, with 16 bases between. The CDR3 runs 13 residues. This chain's CDR3 is CASSIRVSWEQYF. As DNA, the CDR3 is TGTGCCAGCAGCATCAGGGTTTCATGGGAGCAGTACTTC.

V is TRBV19 and J is TRBJ2-1; D not resolved. CDR1 LNHDA and CDR2 SQIVND come from the germline V gene (reference sequence). This CDR3 spans 12 amino acids. V gave up 5 bases and J gave up 2 bases, with 4 bases separating them. CDR3 amino acids: CASSVTYNEQFF. The CDR3 DNA sequence: TGTGCCAGTAGTGTGACCTACAATGAGCAGTTCTTC.

The rearrangement links TRBV6-8 to TRBJ1-6, with TRBD1 as a possible D gene (5 bases). Trimming shortened V by 8 bases and J by 5 bases, and 16 bases separated the two germline ends. Germline loops: CDR1 MNHGY, CDR2 SAAAGT. The CDR3 is 15 amino acids. CDR3 coding DNA: TGTGCCAGCGCAACCAGGGCAGGGAATAATTCACCCCTCCACTTT. Translating gives CASATRAGNNSPLHF.

The chain employs TRBV9 and TRBJ1-3; no clear D gene. The length of the CDR3 is 16 residues. From germline, CDR1 is SGDLS and CDR2 YYNGEE. Deletions cut 5 bases from V and 0 bases from J, with 15 bases between. The CDR3 sequence is CASSPFRPSSGNTIYF. The CDR3 DNA follows: TGTGCCAGCAGTCCCTTTCGCCCAAGCTCTGGAAACACCATATATTTT.

DNA of the CDR3: TGTGCCAGCAGTTCCCTCGGGACAGGGCGGACTGAAGCTTTCTTT. It codes for CASSSLGTGRTEAFF. The chain uses TRBV28 and TRBJ1-1, with 9 bases lining up with TRBD1. V trimming: 4 bases; J trimming: 5 bases; junction bases outside the gene matches: 8. Germline loops: CDR1 MDHEN, CDR2 SYDVKM. The CDR3 sequence is 15 residues long.

The V and J genes are TRBV5-1 and TRBJ2-6, with D possibly being TRBD2 (7 bases). The CDR3 spans 14 residues. V was cut by 0 bases and J by 8 bases, with 9 bases left in between. Germline CDR1 SGHRS, CDR2 YFSETQ. The CDR3 protein is CASSLGGGPNVLTF. CDR3 nucleotides: TGCGCCAGCAGCTTGGGGGGGGGCCCCAACGTCCTGACTTTC. The full variable domain, rest sourced from reference TRBV5-1 and TRBJ2-6, is KAGVTQTPRYLIKTRGQQVTLSCSPISGHRSVSWYQQTPGQGLQFLFEYFSETQRNKGNFPGRFSGRQFSNSRSEMNVSTLELGDSALYLCASSLGGGPNVLTFGAGSRLTVL.

The rearrangement joins TRBV19 to TRBJ1-4; D perhaps matches TRBD1 (6 bases). The ends were cut back, 5 bases at V and 7 bases at J, with 17 bases in the middle. CDR1 and CDR2 from the germline V gene are LNHDA and SQIVND (reference sequence). This CDR3 contains 15 residues. CDR3: CASSPTRQVLEKLFF. The CDR3 DNA reads as TGTGCCAGTAGTCCAACCCGACAGGTTCTTGAAAAACTGTTTTTT. Supplemented by reference TRBV19 and TRBJ1-4, the full variable domain reads DGGITQSPKYLFRKEGQNVTLSCEQNLNHDAMYWYRQDPGQGLRLIYYSQIVNDFQKGDIAEGYSVSREKKESFPLTVTSAQKNPTAFYLCASSPTRQVLEKLFFGSGTQLSVL.

This clone has only a few counts. The chain employs TRBV9 and TRBJ1-4; the D is unclear. There are 16 residues in the CDR3. V was shortened by 4 bases and J by 7 bases, with 20 bases between the two germline ends. Germline V CDR1 and CDR2: SGDLS, YYNGEE. The CDR3 DNA sequence: TGTGCCAGCAGCCCTAGGGTGTCCTCGGGGAGTGAAAAACTGTTTTTT. It codes for CASSPRVSSGSEKLFF.

The rearrangement joins TRBV11-3 to TRBJ1-1, with D unclear. CDR1 and CDR2 from the germline V gene are SGHNT and YENEEA. V lost 2 bases and J lost 6, with 13 bases in between. This CDR3 is 14 amino acids long. CDR3 protein: CASSLTGETAEAFF. Written as DNA, the CDR3 is TGTGCCAGCAGCTTAACCGGGGAGACCGCTGAAGCTTTCTTT.

The chain combines TRBV19 with TRBJ1-1, with 7 bases aligning to TRBD1. The CDR3 contains 15 residues. Germline CDR1 is LNHDA and CDR2 is SQIVND (reference sequence). The J segment lost 1 base and the V segment lost 4 bases, leaving 6 bases of the junction unmatched. CDR3 nucleotides: TGTGCCAGTAGTACCTCCGGGACAGCGAACACTGAAGCTTTCTTT. It encodes CASSTSGTANTEAFF.

This clone was observed a handful of times. V usage is TRBV6-8 and J usage is TRBJ1-1; maybe TRBD1 (5 bases). V dropped 0 bases and J dropped 8 bases, with 7 bases sitting between them. CDR3 length: 12 residues. Germline CDR1 MNHGY, CDR2 SAAAGT. The DNA of the CDR3 is TGTGCCAGCAGTTACTCGGGGCTGGAAGCTTTCTTT. Its protein is CASSYSGLEAFF.

This clone was counted between two and nine times. The CDR3 DNA is TGTGCCAGCAGTGAAGGGAAGGCGTTTGGTGAAAAACTGTTTTTT. Encoded protein: CASSEGKAFGEKLFF. The chain joins TRBV9 to TRBJ1-4; D gene uncertain. Trimming removed 5 bases from V and 7 bases from J, with 18 bases in between. Per germline, CDR1 SGDLS and CDR2 YYNGEE. The CDR3 is made up of 15 amino acids.

The rearrangement uses TRBV6-8 and TRBJ1-5; D is uncertain. V lost 5 bases, J lost 2 bases, and 4 bases lay in between. The CDR3 is 12 amino acids. The germline V gene encodes CDR1 MNHGY and CDR2 SAAAGT. The CDR3 DNA reads TGTGCCAGCAGTCGGGGCAATCAGCCCCAGCATTTT. Protein: CASSRGNQPQHF.

The chain has TRBV9 and TRBJ2-5; TRBD1 matches 9 bases. The CDR3 consists of 14 residues. The V and J ends lost 3 bases and 5 bases, in that order; junction bases with no gene match: 5. CDR1 and CDR2 from the germline V gene are SGDLS and YYNGEE. DNA for the CDR3: TGTGCCAGCAGCGCCACAGGGGGCCGGGAGACCCAGTACTTC. Protein sequence: CASSATGGRETQYF.

The V call is TRBV11-3, the J call TRBJ2-3; 8 bases agree with TRBD1. The CDR3 extends over 17 amino acids. Germline values: CDR1 SGHNT, CDR2 YENEEA. The J segment lost 0 bases and the V segment lost 1 base, leaving 6 bases of the junction unmatched. The DNA of the CDR3 is TGTGCCAGCAGCTTAGGGCTTCGGACAGGGAGCACAGATACGCAGTATTTT. This gives the protein CASSLGLRTGSTDTQYF.

The chain joins TRBV18 to TRBJ1-2; the D gene is possibly TRBD1 (5 bases). The CDR3 totals 16 residues. The germline CDR1 and CDR2 sequences are KGHSH and LQKENI. V dropped 5 bases and J dropped 8 bases, with 24 bases sitting between them. The CDR3 DNA reads TGTGCCAGCTCATCCACATTTCAGGGAGACTCGAGCGGCTACACCTTC. Protein sequence: CASSSTFQGDSSGYTF.

The chain couples TRBV25-1 to TRBJ2-3; either TRBD1 or TRBD2 may fit D (5 bases each). This CDR3 contains 13 residues. Germline V gives CDR1 MGHDK, CDR2 SYGVNS. The germline V and J ends were trimmed by 3 bases and 7 bases, with 11 bases remaining between them. The DNA for the CDR3 is TGTGCCAGCAGTGACCGGGACCTATATACGCAGTATTTT. Translation: CASSDRDLYTQYF.

The rearrangement joins TRBV29-1 to TRBJ1-1; perhaps TRBD1 as D (6 bases). The ends were cut back, 1 base at V and 2 bases at J, with 8 bases in the middle. Germline values: CDR1 SQVTM, CDR2 ANQGSEA. The CDR3 is 13 residues long. DNA of the CDR3: TGCAGCGTTGAAGGGACAGCCAACACTGAAGCTTTCTTT. Residues: CSVEGTANTEAFF.

The CDR3 sequence: CASSRDSINQPQHF. Here the CDR3 DNA reads TGTGCCAGTAGTAGGGACAGTATCAATCAGCCCCAGCATTTT. The rearrangement links TRBV19 to TRBJ1-5, with TRBD1 matching over 7 bases. The J segment lost 3 bases and the V segment lost 4 bases, leaving 3 bases of the junction unmatched. The CDR3 has 14 amino acids. Germline V lookup: CDR1 LNHDA, CDR2 SQIVND (reference sequence).

The rearrangement joins TRBV29-1 to TRBJ1-1; D remains ambiguous. Between the trimmed V and J ends, which lost 7 bases and 4 bases, there was a span of 19 bases. Germline V gives CDR1 SQVTM, CDR2 ANQGSEA. The CDR3 is 14 residues long. CDR3 loop: CSAPILGGSTEAFF. CDR3 coding DNA: TGCAGCGCACCAATACTTGGCGGGAGCACTGAAGCTTTCTTT.